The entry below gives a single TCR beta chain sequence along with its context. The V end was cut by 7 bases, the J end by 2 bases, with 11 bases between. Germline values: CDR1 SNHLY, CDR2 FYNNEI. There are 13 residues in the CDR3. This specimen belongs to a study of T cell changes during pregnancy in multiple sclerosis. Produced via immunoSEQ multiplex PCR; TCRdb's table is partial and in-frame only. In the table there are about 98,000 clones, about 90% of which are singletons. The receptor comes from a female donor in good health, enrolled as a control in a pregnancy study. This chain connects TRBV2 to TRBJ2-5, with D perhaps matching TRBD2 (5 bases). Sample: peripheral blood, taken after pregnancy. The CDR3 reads CASTSTGQETQYF. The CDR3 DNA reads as TGTGCCAGCACCAGTACGGGGCAAGAGACCCAGTACTTC.